The text below deals with one T cell receptor beta chain. In this sample, this clonotype turned up a few times. Its cognate antigen has yet to be identified. This sequence may be a read error, since a much larger clone differs from it by one base. The V end loses 6 bases and the J end loses 3 bases, and a stretch of 6 bases separates them. CDR1 and CDR2 are drawn from the germline V gene (reference sequence): SEHNR, FQNEAQ. From the cysteine up to the phenylalanine, the CDR3 has a length of 11 residues. Only CDR3 DNA remains: 33 bases, in frame from the first base. The sample's treatment or condition label, decoded: allogeneic hematopoietic cell transplantation with graft depleted of TCRalphabeta T cells and CD19 B cells. Transplant recipients were children who received TCRalphabeta/CD19-depleted allogeneic hematopoietic cell grafts. This specimen comes from a study of T-cell reconstitution after alpha-beta-depleted transplantation in children (dated by TCRdb to 2016 to 2018). As for the study more broadly: Using TCR repertoire profiling, the study quantitatively followed how T-cell immune reconstitution unfolded in children after TCRalphabeta/CD19-depleted allogeneic hematopoietic cell transplantation. The investigation overall reported the following: Over subsequent months, a decline in hyperexpanded clone frequencies was noted, and after one year, T-cell counts and TCRbeta diversity were mostly ascribed to newly produced T cells. The high TCRbeta diversity at day 60 in some patients was ascribed to recipient T cells and intrathymic progenitors that had survived conditioning. Apparently early alphabetaT-cell count recovery about two months after transplant reportedly relied on only several hundred rapidly expanded clones derived from non-depleted graft cells.

Library construction relied on PCR. Sequenced using an Illumina HiSeq 2500. Molecular barcoding was employed in the preparation of TCR libraries, with unique molecular identifiers being used to normalize TCRbeta repertoire quantification. TCRdb reprocessing: public reads trimmed at Q25 with fastp, clones called with MiXCR, in-frame beta chains kept. Rows are combined by CDR3 protein, so each entry shows the most common genes and DNA. The sample table records approximately 980,000 distinct CDR3 sequences; less than 30% of these occur just once. The ten biggest clones cover over 25% of the sample. Sequenced material: PBMCs, mostly from graft donor cells, taken 360 days after TCRalphabeta/CD19-depleted stem cell transplant. The receptor chain draws on TRBV7-9 and TRBJ2-7; the D gene identity is not certain. The receptor comes from a boy younger than two who had a stem cell transplant for SCID, so the T cells may come from the graft donor. This receptor carries the CDR3 CASSWDYEQYF. The nucleotide sequence reads as follows: TGTGCCAGCAGTTGGGACTACGAGCAGTACTTC. Joined to the reference TRBV7-9 and TRBJ2-7 proteins, this CDR3 gives the full variable domain: DTGVSQNPRHKITKRGQNVTFRCDPISEHNRLYWYRQTLGQGPEFLTYFQNEAQLEKSRLLSDRFSAERPKGSFSTLEIQRTEQGDSAMYLCASSWDYEQYFGPGTRLTVT.